The clone carrying this TCR beta chain has a handful of counts. In the original processing: Using reference gene primer amplification, nucleated cell counts were estimated. The repertoire was sequenced with immunoSEQ multiplex PCR; TCRdb's copy has only in-frame clones and lacks some. V, J and clone size are those of that table, while D and trimming were read from the DNA. Here the sample spans tens of thousands of clones, around 76% being singletons. The CDR3 is made up of 14 amino acids. Between the trimmed V and J ends, which lost 3 bases and 7 bases, there was a span of 18 bases. CDR1 is GTSNPN and CDR2 is SVGIG in the germline V gene (reference sequence). This sample is part of a study of blood T cell repertoires in COVID-19. In the study overall: Whether acute or convalescent, the COVID-19 samples came from the United States, Italy and Spain. PBMCs, B-cell-depleted T cells, or T cells were the source of the cDNA or gDNA that made up the material.

Sequencing was performed on peripheral blood. This clonotype was obtained from a man in his 70s with active or convalescent COVID-19. This chain joins TRBV30 and TRBJ1-2, with TRBD1 as a possible D gene (5 bases). The CDR3 region has the DNA TGTGCCTGGAGAACCCCGGGACCCGGGAGTGGCTACACCTTC. Translating it yields CAWRTPGPGSGYTF.